Listed here are 3 T cell receptor beta chains from one sample, sequenced in a study of T cell responses to AZD1222 COVID-19 vaccine. The data were produced by immunoSEQ multiplex PCR, yet TCRdb's version contains in-frame clones alone and is incomplete. The sample holds 100,000 to 150,000 clones, approximately 90% seen once. The input for sequencing was peripheral blood, taken on day 0 of AZD1222 vaccination. The receptors originated from an adult in good health.

The chain combines TRBV4-2 with TRBJ2-7; TRBD1 matches 7 bases. Per germline, CDR1 LGHNA and CDR2 YNFKEQ. The CDR3 has 15 residues. With V trimmed by 3 bases and J by 0 bases, 5 bases remained unmatched. CDR3 in amino acids: CASSHGQDSSYEQYF. The CDR3 DNA sequence: TGTGCCAGCAGCCACGGACAGGACAGCTCCTACGAGCAGTACTTC.

The rearrangement links TRBV7-2 to TRBJ2-5; no firm D call. The germline V gene has CDR1 SGHTA and CDR2 FQGNSA. Trimming cost V 0 bases and J 4 bases, with 9 bases left between them. The length of the CDR3 is 14 residues. The CDR3 reads CASSLAGRAETQYF. CDR3 coding DNA: TGTGCCAGCAGCTTAGCGGGCCGAGCAGAGACCCAGTACTTC.

The sample holds many counts of this clone. V gene TRBV10-3 combines with J gene TRBJ1-1; D uncertain. Between the trimmed V and J ends, which lost 7 bases and 4 bases, there was a span of 16 bases. Germline values: CDR1 ENHRY, CDR2 SYGVKD. CDR3 size: 14 residues. The CDR3 is CAITKRFWSTEAFF. In DNA, the CDR3 is TGTGCCATCACCAAGAGGTTTTGGAGCACTGAAGCTTTCTTT.